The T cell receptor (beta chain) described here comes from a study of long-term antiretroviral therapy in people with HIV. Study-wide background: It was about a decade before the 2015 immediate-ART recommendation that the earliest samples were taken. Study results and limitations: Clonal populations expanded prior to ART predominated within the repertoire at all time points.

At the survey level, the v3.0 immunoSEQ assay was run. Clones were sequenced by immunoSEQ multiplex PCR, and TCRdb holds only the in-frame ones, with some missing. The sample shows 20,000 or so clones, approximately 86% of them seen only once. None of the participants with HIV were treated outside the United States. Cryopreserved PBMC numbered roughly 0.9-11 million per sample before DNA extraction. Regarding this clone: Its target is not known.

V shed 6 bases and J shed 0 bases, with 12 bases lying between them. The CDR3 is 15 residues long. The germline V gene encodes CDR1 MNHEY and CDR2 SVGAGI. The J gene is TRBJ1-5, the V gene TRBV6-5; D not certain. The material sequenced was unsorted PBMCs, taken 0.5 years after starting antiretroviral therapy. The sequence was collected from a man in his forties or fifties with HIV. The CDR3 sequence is CASRPTLTSNQPQHF. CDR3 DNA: TGTGCCAGCAGACCGACCCTGACTAGCAATCAGCCCCAGCATTTT.